The 9 T cell receptor beta chains below all came from one sample that was sequenced in a study of metastatic and nonmetastatic thyroid tumors. Patients had received no treatment of any kind before thyroid surgery. Through MiXCR, TCRdb re-clonotyped the PCR reads. The table lists some 25,000 clones, around a fifth of them singletons, with approximately 4.2% in the top ten. The sequenced material came from blood. These receptors were collected from a male donor with papillary thyroid cancer or a benign thyroid nodule (not recorded which). Some clones in this sample may be carry-over from other donors' samples.

This clone was observed many times. This chain connects TRBV4-1 to TRBJ2-1; TRBD2 agrees at 9 bases. V shed 0 bases, J shed 0 bases, and the junction held 3 bases outside the gene matches. The CDR3 is 17 amino acids. The germline gives CDR1 MGHRA, CDR2 YSYEKL. The CDR3 sequence: CASSQDGSGSSYNEQFF. In DNA, the CDR3 is TGCGCCAGCAGCCAAGATGGTAGCGGGAGCTCCTACAATGAGCAGTTCTTC.

For this clone: Sequence at one end of the junction differs from germline and may be a read error. The CDR3 loop is CASSVEGGRGETKYF. The CDR3 DNA reads TGTGCTAGCAGCGTAGAGGGGGGCCGGGGAGAGACCAAGTACTTC. The rearrangement uses TRBV9 and TRBJ2-5; D is possibly TRBD1 or TRBD2 (6 bases each). This CDR3 contains 15 residues. Germline loops: CDR1 SGDLS, CDR2 YYNGEE.

The rearrangement joins TRBV3-1 to TRBJ2-1; a possible D gene is TRBD2 (6 bases). This CDR3 is 14 amino acids long. V lost 3 bases and J lost 2, with 8 bases in between. Germline V CDR1 and CDR2: LGHDT, YNNKEL (reference sequence). CDR3 DNA: TGTGCCAGCAGCCACCGGGGGACCTACAATGAGCAGTTCTTC. Protein sequence: CASSHRGTYNEQFF.

In its sample, this clone was seen a few times. The chain joins TRBV14 to TRBJ2-1; D possibly corresponds to TRBD2 (5 bases). The CDR3 totals 16 residues. Germline V CDR1 and CDR2: SGHDN, FVKESK. Trimming stripped 4 bases from V and 6 bases from J, with 19 bases between. The CDR3 region is CASSPIACGLSNEQFF. Here the CDR3 DNA reads TGTGCCAGCAGCCCGATAGCGTGTGGACTTTCCAATGAGCAGTTCTTC.

This clone qualifies as medium-sized (0.01 to 0.1%). The rearrangement links TRBV6-1 to TRBJ2-7; 11 nucleotides match TRBD2. Germline CDR1 MNHNS, CDR2 SASEGT. With 5 bases clipped from V and 7 bases from J, the junction kept 7 bases outside the gene matches. The CDR3 has 14 residues. For the CDR3, the DNA is TGTGCCAGCAGTAAAACTAGCGGGAGCCGGGAGCAGTACTTC. It translates to CASSKTSGSREQYF.

By its share, this clone is medium-sized. The genes are TRBV28 and TRBJ1-2; tentatively, D is TRBD1 (6 bases). With 2 bases removed from V and 0 bases from J, the gap between germline ends came to 13 bases. From germline, CDR1 is MDHEN and CDR2 SYDVKM. The CDR3 consists of 16 residues. DNA for the CDR3: TGTGCCAGCAGTTTAGGGGGCCTGATGACTAACTATGGCTACACCTTC. Amino acids: CASSLGGLMTNYGYTF.

This clone was recorded a few times. The rearrangement joins TRBV7-6 to TRBJ2-5, with a weak D call TRBD2 (5 bases). The CDR3 is 15 residues long. V shed 1 base and J shed 5 bases, with 14 bases lying between them. Looked up from germline, CDR1 is SGHVS and CDR2 is FNYEAQ. The CDR3 protein is CASSLDSGIRETQYF. CDR3 DNA: TGTGCCAGCAGCTTAGATTCGGGGATTAGGGAGACCCAGTACTTC.

This chain links TRBV7-2 with TRBJ2-7, with D perhaps being TRBD1 or TRBD2 (6 bases each). V gave up 2 bases and J gave up 5 bases, with 13 bases separating them. This CDR3 is 14 amino acids long. Germline V gives CDR1 SGHTA, CDR2 FQGNSA. The CDR3 sequence is CASSLRWGADEQYF. In DNA, the CDR3 is TGTGCCAGCAGCTTAAGATGGGGGGCTGACGAGCAGTACTTC.

This clone was recorded at least ten times. The chain is built from TRBV9 and TRBJ2-5; D tentatively reads TRBD1 or TRBD2 (5 bases each). Trimming pared 3 bases from V and 2 bases from J, leaving 17 bases between. The CDR3 sequence is 16 residues long. Germline CDR1 is SGDLS and CDR2 is YYNGEE. CDR3 DNA sequence: TGTGCCAGCAGCGCGAGAGGGGTAGGGCCGCAAGAGACCCAGTACTTC. This gives the protein CASSARGVGPQETQYF.